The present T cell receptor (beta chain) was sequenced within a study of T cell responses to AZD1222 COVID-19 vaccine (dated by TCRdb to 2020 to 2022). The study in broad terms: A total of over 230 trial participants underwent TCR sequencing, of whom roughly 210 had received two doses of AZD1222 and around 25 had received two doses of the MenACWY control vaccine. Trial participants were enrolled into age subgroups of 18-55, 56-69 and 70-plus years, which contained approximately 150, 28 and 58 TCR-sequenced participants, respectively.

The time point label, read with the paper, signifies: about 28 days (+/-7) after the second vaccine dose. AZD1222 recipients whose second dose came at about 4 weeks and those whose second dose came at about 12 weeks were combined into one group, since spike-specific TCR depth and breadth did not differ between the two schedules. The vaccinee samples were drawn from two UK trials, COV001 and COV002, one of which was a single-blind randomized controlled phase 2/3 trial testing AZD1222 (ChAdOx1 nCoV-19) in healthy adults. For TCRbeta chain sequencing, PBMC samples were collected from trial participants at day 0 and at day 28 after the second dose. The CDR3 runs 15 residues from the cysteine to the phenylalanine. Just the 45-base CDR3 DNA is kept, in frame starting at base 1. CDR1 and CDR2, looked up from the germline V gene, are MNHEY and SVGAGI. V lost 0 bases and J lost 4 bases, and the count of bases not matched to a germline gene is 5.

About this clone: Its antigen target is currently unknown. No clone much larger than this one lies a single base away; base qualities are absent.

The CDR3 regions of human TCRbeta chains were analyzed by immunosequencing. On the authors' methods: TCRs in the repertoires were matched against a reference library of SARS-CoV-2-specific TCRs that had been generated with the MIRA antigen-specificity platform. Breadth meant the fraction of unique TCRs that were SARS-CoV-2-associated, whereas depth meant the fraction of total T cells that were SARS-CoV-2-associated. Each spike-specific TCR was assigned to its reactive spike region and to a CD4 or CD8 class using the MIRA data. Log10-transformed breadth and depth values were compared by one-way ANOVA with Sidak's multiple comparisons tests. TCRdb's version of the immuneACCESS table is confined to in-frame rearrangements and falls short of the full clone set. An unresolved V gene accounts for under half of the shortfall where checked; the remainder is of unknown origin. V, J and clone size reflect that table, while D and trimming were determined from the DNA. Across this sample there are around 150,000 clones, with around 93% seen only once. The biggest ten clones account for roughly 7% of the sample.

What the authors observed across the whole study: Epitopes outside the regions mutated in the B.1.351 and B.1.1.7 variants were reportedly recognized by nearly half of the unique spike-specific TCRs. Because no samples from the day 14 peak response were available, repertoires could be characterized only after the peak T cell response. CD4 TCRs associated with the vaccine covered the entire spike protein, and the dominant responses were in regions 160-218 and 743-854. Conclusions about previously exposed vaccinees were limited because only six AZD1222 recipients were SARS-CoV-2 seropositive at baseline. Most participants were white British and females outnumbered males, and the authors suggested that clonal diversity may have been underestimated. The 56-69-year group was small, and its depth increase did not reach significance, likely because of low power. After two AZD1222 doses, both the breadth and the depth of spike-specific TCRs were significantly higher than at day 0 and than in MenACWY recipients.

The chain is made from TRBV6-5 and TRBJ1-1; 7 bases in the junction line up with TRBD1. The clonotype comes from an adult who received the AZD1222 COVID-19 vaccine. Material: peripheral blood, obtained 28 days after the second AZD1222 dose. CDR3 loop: CASSYSQGVGTEAFF. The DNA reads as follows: TGTGCCAGCAGTTACTCCCAGGGGGTTGGCACTGAAGCTTTCTTT.